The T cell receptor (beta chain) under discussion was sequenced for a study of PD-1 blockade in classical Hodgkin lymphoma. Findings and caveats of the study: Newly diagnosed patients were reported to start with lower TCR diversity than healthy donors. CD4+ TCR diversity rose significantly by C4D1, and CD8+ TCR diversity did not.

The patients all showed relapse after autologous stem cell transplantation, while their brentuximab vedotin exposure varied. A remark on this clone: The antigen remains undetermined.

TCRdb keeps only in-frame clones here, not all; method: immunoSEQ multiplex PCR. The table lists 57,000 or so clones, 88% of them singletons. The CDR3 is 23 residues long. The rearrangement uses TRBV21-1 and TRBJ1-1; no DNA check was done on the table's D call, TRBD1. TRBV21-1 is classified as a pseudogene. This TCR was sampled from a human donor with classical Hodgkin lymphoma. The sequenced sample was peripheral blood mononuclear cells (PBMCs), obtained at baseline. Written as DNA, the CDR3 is TGTGCCAGCAGCAAATGCAATCCCGAGGCCCCCTTACAGGGTCCCAATGATCGGTTTTCAGCTTTCTTT. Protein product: CASSKCNPEAPLQGPNDRFSAFF.